This entry lists 7 T cell receptor beta chains sequenced from one sample in a study of blood T cell repertoires in COVID-19. TCRdb's table, derived via immunoSEQ multiplex PCR, lists solely in-frame clones and lacks some. The sample includes around 150,000 clones, approximately 90% of them seen just once. The sample consisted of peripheral blood. These receptors came from a woman aged 55-69 years with active or convalescent COVID-19.

The genes are TRBV5-4 and TRBJ1-6; 8 nucleotides match TRBD1. Germline-derived CDR1 and CDR2 are SGHNT and YYREEE (reference sequence). The CDR3 length is 14 residues. With V trimmed by 0 bases and J by 9 bases, 2 bases remained unmatched. CDR3 in amino acids: CASSLDRGSSPLHF. The CDR3 bases are TGTGCCAGCAGCTTGGACAGGGGGAGTTCACCCCTCCACTTT.

The chain joins TRBV3-1 (or the pseudogene TRBV3-2) to TRBJ1-1, with TRBD1 matching 7 bases. CDR3 length: 16 amino acids. The V gene end was trimmed by 1 base and the J gene end by 4 bases; junction bases not matched to a gene: 9. Per the germline V gene, CDR1 is LGHDT and CDR2 is YNNKEL (reference sequence). This chain's CDR3 is CASSQGSGAGGTEAFF. The CDR3 nucleotides are TGTGCCAGCAGCCAAGGGTCAGGGGCAGGGGGCACTGAAGCTTTCTTT.

DNA of the CDR3: TGCGCCAGCAGAGGACAGGGGGCAATATATGGGGCCAACGTCCTGACTTTC. Its translation: CASRGQGAIYGANVLTF. The J gene is TRBJ2-6, the V gene TRBV4-1; 11 positions agree with TRBD1. V trimming: 6 bases; J trimming: 3 bases; junction bases outside the gene matches: 7. Germline CDR1 MGHRA, CDR2 YSYEKL. This CDR3 has 17 amino acids.

The chain couples TRBV4-1 to TRBJ2-5; TRBD2 matches at 15 bases. Trimming at V came to 4 bases and at J to 5 bases, leaving 5 bases not matched to a gene. Germline lookup yields CDR1 MGHRA and CDR2 YSYEKL. CDR3 size: 16 residues. The CDR3 loop is CASSRTSGGVLETQYF. The DNA for the CDR3 is TGCGCCAGCAGCCGGACTAGCGGGGGGGTTTTGGAGACCCAGTACTTC.

The CDR3: CASSPSLLAGFGETQYF. CDR3 in DNA: TGTGCCAGCAGCCCATCCCTCCTAGCGGGGTTTGGTGAGACCCAGTACTTC. This chain uses TRBV9 with TRBJ2-5; 9 bases fit TRBD2. V lost 4 bases, J lost 5 bases, and 15 bases stayed unmatched. This CDR3 contains 17 residues. Per germline, CDR1 SGDLS and CDR2 YYNGEE. The complete variable domain, with remaining parts taken from reference TRBV9 and TRBJ2-5, reads DSGVTQTPKHLITATGQRVTLRCSPRSGDLSVYWYQQSLDQGLQFLIQYYNGEERAKGNILERFSAQQFPDLHSELNLSSLELGDSALYFCASSPSLLAGFGETQYFGPGTRLLVL.

In DNA, the CDR3 is TGTGCCAGCAGCTTTGAAGTCGGCGAGCAGTACTTC. The encoded protein is CASSFEVGEQYF. The gene calls are TRBV7-9 and TRBJ2-7; D uncertain. The CDR3 is 12 residues long. V was pared by 3 bases and J by 6 bases, with 9 bases between. Germline-derived CDR1 and CDR2 are SEHNR and FQNEAQ (reference sequence).

J is TRBJ2-7 and V is TRBV4-3; no clear D gene. CDR3 length: 12 amino acids. Trimming shortened V by 9 bases and J by 3 bases, and 12 bases separated the two germline ends. Germline CDR1 is LGHNA and CDR2 is YSLEER. CDR3 amino acids: CARFLRGYEQYF. The CDR3 DNA follows: TGCGCCAGGTTTCTCCGAGGCTACGAGCAGTACTTC.